The source of this T cell receptor (beta chain) is a study of control samples from healthy donors and cancer patients. Sequencing was performed with immunoSEQ multiplex PCR; in TCRdb, only in-frame clones are kept and a portion is missing. Of 95,000 to 150,000 clones detected, about 89% appear once; the ten largest clones hold 6.5% to 9%. Sequencing input: blood. This TCR was recovered from a woman aged 18-29 years in good health.

This CDR3 is CASRQLLTGELFF. The CDR3 DNA reads TGTGCCAGCAGACAATTGCTTACCGGGGAGCTGTTTTTT. The chain joins TRBV6-5 to TRBJ2-2; D is undetermined. The CDR3 consists of 13 residues. Trimming removed 6 bases at V and 5 bases at J, with 10 bases between. Per germline, CDR1 MNHEY and CDR2 SVGAGI.